This TCR beta chain was captured by sequencing in a study of PD-L1 blockade in urothelial cancer. Time point indicated: peripheral blood 6 weeks after treatment start. Trimming left V 2 bases short and J 1 base short, with 18 bases between. The CDR3 extends over 18 amino acids. Germline lookup yields CDR1 MNHEY and CDR2 SMNVEV (reference sequence). The method was immunoSEQ multiplex PCR; TCRdb's version includes in-frame clones alone and lacks a portion of them. The table includes 45,000 to 60,000 clones, approximately 90% detected once. This clone was detected a few times. Specimen: PBMCs, collected around atezolizumab (anti-PD-L1) treatment. This receptor was obtained from a man in his fifties or sixties with urothelial cancer. V gene TRBV27 combines with J gene TRBJ1-5, with a possible D match to TRBD1 (6 bases). The CDR3: CASSLRGTREYSNQPQHF. The CDR3 coding sequence is TGTGCCAGCAGTTTAAGGGGGACGAGGGAATACAGCAATCAGCCCCAGCATTTT.